This T cell receptor beta chain was identified in a study of blood T cell repertoires in COVID-19. Researchers sorted participants into cohorts using their self-reported clinical history. Germline V lookup: CDR1 MDHEN, CDR2 SYDVKM. The V segment lost 3 bases and the J segment 6 bases; nucleotides outside the gene matches: 5. The CDR3 loop spans 14 amino acids. Sequencing was performed with immunoSEQ multiplex PCR; in TCRdb, only in-frame clones are kept and a portion is missing. The sample records around 300,000 clones, more than 75% being singletons. The genes are TRBV28 and TRBJ1-5; 7 bases fit TRBD1. Sequencing input: PBMCs or T cells enriched from blood (not recorded which). The sequence came from a woman in her late teens or twenties who had recovered from COVID-19. The CDR3, as DNA: TGTGCCAGCAGTTTCAGAACAGGGGCTCAGCCCCAGCATTTT. It yields the protein CASSFRTGAQPQHF.